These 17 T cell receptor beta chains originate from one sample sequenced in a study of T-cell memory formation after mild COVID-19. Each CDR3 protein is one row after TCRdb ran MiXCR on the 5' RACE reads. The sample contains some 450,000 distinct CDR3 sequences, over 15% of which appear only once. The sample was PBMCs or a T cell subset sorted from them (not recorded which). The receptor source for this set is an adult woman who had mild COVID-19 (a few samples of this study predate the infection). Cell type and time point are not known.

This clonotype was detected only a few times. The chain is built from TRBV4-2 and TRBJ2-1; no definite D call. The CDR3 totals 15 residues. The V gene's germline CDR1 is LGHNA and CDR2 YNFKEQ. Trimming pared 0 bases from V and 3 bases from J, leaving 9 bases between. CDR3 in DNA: TGTGCCAGCAGCCAAGATATTCCAGTCTACAATGAGCAGTTCTTC. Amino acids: CASSQDIPVYNEQFF.

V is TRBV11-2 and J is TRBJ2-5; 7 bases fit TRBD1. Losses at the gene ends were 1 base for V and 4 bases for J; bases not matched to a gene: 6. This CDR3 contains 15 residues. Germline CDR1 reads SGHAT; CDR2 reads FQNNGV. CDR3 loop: CASSLGDRVRETQYF. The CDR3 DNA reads TGTGCCAGCAGCTTAGGCGACAGGGTGAGAGAGACCCAGTACTTC.

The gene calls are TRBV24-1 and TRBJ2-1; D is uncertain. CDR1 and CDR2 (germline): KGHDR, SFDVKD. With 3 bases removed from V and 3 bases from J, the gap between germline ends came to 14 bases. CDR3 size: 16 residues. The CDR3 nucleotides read TGTGCCACCAGTGATAAACGAGGCCTCGGCTACAATGAGCAGTTCTTC. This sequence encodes CATSDKRGLGYNEQFF.

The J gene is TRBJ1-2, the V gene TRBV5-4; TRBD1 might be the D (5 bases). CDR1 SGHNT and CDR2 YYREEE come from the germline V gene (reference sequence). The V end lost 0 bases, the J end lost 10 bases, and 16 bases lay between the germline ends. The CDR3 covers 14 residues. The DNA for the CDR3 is TGTGCCAGCAGCTTGGAACCTAAAGGGGTGGTCTACACCTTC. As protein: CASSLEPKGVVYTF.

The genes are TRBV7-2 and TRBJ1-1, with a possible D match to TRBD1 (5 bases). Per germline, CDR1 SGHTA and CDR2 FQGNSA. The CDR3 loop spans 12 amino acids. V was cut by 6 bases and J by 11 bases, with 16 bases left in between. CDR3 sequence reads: CASRGPNPEAFF. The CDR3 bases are TGTGCCAGCAGGGGGCCGAACCCGGAGGCTTTCTTT.

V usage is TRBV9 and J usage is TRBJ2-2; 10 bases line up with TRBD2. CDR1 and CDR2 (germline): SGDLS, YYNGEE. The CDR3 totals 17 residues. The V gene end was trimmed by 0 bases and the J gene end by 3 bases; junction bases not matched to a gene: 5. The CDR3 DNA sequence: TGTGCCAGCAGCGTAGCCTCTCTAGCGGGGGACACCGGGGAGCTGTTTTTT. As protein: CASSVASLAGDTGELFF. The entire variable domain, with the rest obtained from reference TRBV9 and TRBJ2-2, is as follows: DSGVTQTPKHLITATGQRVTLRCSPRSGDLSVYWYQQSLDQGLQFLIQYYNGEERAKGNILERFSAQQFPDLHSELNLSSLELGDSALYFCASSVASLAGDTGELFFGEGSRLTVL.

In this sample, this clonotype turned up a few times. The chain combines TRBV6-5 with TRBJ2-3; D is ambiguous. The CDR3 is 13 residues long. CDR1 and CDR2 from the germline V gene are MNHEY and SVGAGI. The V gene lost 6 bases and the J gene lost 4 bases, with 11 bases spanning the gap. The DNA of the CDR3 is TGTGCCAGCAGCCCCGGGTCGCCAGATACGCAGTATTTT. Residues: CASSPGSPDTQYF.

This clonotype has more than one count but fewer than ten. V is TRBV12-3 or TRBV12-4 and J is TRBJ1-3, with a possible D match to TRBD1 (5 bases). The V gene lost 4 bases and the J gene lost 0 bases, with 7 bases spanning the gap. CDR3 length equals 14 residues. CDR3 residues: CASSSQGSGNTIYF. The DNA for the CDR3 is TGTGCCAGCAGTTCTCAGGGCTCTGGAAACACCATATATTTT.

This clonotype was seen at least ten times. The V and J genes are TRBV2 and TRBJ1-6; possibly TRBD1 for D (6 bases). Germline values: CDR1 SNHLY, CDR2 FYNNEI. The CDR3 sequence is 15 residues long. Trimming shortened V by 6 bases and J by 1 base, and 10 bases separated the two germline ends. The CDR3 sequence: CASRMGASYNSPLHF. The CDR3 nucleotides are TGTGCCAGCAGGATGGGGGCATCCTATAATTCACCCCTCCACTTT.

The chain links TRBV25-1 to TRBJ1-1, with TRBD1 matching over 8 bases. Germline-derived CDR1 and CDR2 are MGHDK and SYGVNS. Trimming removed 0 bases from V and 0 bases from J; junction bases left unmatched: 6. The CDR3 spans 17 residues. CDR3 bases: TGTGCCAGCAGTGAATATGGTGGACAGGGTCTGAACACTGAAGCTTTCTTT. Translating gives CASSEYGGQGLNTEAFF.

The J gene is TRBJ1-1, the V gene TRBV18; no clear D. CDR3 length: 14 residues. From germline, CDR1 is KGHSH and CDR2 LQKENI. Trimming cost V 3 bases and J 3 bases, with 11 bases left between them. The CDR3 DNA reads TGTGCCAGCTCACCCCGCGGCACCGACACTGAAGCTTTCTTT. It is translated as CASSPRGTDTEAFF.

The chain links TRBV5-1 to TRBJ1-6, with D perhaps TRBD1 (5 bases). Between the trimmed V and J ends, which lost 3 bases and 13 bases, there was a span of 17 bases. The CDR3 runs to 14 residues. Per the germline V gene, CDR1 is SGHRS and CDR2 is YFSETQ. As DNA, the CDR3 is TGCGCCAGCAGCTCCGGACCGGGGGATGGCCCCCTCCACTTT. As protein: CASSSGPGDGPLHF.

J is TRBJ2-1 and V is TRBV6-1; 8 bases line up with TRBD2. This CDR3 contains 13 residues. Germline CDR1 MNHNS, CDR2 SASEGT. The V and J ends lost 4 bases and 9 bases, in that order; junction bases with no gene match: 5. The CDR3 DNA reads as TGTGCCAGCAGTGCATACGGGGGGGGTGAGCAGTTCTTC. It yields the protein CASSAYGGGEQFF.

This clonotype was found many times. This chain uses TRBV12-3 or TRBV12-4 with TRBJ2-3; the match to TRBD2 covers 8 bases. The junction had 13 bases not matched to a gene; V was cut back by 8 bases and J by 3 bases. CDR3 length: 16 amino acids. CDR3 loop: CASGPSRAGGTDTQYF. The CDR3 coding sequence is TGTGCCAGCGGACCCTCACGGGCGGGAGGTACAGATACGCAGTATTTT.

For the CDR3, the DNA is TGCGCCAGCAGCCCCTTAAGTGACTATGGCTACACCTTC. This sequence encodes CASSPLSDYGYTF. The chain uses TRBV5-1 and TRBJ1-2; D gene ambiguous. CDR3 length: 13 amino acids. The germline V gene encodes CDR1 SGHRS and CDR2 YFSETQ. Between the trimmed V and J ends, which lost 4 bases and 3 bases, there was a span of 10 bases.

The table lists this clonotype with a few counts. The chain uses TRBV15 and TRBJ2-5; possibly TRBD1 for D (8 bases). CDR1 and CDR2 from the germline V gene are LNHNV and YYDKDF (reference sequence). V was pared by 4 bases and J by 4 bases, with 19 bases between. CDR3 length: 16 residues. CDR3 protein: CATSILATGERETQYF. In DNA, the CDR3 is TGTGCCACCAGCATACTAGCGACAGGGGAGAGAGAGACCCAGTACTTC.

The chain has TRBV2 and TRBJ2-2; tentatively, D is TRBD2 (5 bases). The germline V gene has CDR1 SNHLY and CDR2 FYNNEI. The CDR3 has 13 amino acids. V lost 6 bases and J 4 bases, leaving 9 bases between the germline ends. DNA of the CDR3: TGTGCCAGCAGCGGGGTTGGCACCGGGGAGCTGTTTTTT. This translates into CASSGVGTGELFF.